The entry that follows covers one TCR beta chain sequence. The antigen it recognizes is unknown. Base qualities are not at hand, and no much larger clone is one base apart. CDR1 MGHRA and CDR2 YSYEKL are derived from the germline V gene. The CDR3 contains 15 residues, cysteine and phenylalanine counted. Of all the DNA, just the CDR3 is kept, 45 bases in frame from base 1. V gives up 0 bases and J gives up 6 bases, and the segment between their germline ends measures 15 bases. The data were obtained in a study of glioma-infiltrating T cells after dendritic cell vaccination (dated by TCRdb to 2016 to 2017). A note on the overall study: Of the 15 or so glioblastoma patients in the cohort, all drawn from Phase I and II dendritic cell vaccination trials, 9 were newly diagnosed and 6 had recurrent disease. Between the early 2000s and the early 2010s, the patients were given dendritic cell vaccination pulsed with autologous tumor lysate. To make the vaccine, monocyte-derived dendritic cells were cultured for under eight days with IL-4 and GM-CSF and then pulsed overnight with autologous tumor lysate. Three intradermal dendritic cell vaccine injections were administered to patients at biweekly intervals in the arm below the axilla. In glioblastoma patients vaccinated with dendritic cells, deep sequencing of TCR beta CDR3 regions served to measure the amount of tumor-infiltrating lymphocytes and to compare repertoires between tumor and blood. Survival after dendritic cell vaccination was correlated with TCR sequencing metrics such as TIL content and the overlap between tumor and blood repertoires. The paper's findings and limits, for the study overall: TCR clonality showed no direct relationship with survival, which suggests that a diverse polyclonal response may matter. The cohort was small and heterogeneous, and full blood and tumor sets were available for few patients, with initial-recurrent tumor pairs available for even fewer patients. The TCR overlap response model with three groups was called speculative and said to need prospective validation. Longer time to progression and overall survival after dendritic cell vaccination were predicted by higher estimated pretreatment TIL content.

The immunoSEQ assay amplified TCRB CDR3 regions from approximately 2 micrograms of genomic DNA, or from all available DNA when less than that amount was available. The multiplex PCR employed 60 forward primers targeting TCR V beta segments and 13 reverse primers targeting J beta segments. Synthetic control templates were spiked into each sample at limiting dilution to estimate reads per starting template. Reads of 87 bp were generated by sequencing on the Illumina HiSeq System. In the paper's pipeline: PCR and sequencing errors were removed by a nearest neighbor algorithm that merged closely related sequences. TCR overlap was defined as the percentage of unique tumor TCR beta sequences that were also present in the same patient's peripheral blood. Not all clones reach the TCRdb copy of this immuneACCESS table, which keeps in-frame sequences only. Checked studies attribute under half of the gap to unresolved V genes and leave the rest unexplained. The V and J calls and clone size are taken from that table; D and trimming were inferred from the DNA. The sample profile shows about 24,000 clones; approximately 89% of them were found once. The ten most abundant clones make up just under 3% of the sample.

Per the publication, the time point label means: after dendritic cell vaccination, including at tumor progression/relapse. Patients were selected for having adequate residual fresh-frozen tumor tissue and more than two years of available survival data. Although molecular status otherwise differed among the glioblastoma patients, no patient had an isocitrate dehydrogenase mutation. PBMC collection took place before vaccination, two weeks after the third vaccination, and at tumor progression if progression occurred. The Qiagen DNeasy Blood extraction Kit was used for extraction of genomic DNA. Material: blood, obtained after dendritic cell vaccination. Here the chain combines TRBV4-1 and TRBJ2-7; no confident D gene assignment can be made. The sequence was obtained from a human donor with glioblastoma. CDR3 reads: CASSQDGSPGGEQYF. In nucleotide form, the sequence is TGCGCCAGCAGCCAAGATGGTTCCCCGGGTGGCGAGCAGTACTTC.